The clone carrying this TCR beta chain has only a few counts. This table comes from immunoSEQ multiplex PCR, and its TCRdb copy is limited to in-frame clones, with some not included. The profile covers fewer than 100,000 clones, with 88% appearing a single time and nearly 45% taken by the ten largest. V trimming: 5 bases; J trimming: 1 base; junction bases outside the gene matches: 5. Per germline, CDR1 SGHTA and CDR2 FQGTGA. The CDR3 has 15 amino acids. This entry is derived from a study of blood T cell repertoires in COVID-19. The sequencing input was peripheral blood. The genes are TRBV7-3 and TRBJ2-1; 7 nucleotides align to TRBD2. The TCR comes from a human donor in a cohort sampled during active COVID-19. The CDR3 loop is CASSPRGKSYNEQFF. The CDR3 bases are TGTGCCAGCAGCCCGCGGGGGAAGTCCTACAATGAGCAGTTCTTC.